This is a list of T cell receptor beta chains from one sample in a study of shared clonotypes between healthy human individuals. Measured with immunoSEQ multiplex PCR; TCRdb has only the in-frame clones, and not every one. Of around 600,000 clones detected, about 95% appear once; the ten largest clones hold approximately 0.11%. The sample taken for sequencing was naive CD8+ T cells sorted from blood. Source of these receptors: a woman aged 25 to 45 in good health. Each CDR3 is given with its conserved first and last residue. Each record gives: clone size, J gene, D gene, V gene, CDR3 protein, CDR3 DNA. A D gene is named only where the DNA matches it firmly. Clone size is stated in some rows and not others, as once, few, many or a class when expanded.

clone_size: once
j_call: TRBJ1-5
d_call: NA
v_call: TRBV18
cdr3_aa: CASSPEAIVGLQPQHF
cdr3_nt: TGTGCCAGCTCCCCCGAGGCGATCGTTGGCCTACAGCCCCAGCATTTT

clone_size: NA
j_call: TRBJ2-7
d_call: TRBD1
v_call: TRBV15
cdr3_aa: CATSTDRDSYEQYF
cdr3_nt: TGTGCCACCAGCACTGACAGGGACTCCTACGAGCAGTACTTC

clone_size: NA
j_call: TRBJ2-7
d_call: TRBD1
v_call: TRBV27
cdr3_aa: CASKSGTGYEQYF
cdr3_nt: TGTGCCAGCAAATCCGGGACAGGCTACGAGCAGTACTTC

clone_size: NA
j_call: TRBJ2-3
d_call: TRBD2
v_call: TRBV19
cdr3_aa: CASSIVGTSAGTDTQYF
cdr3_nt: TGTGCCAGTAGTATAGTAGGGACTAGCGCTGGCACAGATACGCAGTATTTT

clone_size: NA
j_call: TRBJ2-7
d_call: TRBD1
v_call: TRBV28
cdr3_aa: CASSERQGQYEQYF
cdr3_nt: TGTGCCAGCAGTGAGCGACAGGGCCAATACGAGCAGTACTTC

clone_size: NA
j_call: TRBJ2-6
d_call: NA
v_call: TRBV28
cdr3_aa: CASSPVWTGANVLTF
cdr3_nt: TGTGCCAGCAGTCCGGTGTGGACCGGGGCCAACGTCCTGACTTTC

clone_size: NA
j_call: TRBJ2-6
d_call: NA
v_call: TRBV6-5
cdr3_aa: CASSQSSGANVLTF
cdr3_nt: TGTGCCAGCAGCCAAAGCTCTGGGGCCAACGTCCTGACTTTC

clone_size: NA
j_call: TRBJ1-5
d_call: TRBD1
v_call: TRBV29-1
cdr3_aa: CSVGGGQGMAQHF
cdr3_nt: TGCAGCGTCGGCGGGGGACAGGGCATGGCCCAGCATTTT

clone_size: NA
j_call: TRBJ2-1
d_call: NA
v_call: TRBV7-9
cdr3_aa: CASSRLNEQFF
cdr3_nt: TGTGCCAGCAGCCGTTTAAATGAGCAGTTCTTC

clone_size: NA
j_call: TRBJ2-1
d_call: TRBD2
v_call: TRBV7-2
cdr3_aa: CASSLGRSGKFF
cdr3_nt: TGTGCCAGCAGCTTAGGGCGGAGCGGGAAGTTCTTC

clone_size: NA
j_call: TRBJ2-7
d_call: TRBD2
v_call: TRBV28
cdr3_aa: CASSSLAEIYEQYF
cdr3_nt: TGTGCCAGCAGTTCTCTAGCGGAGATCTACGAGCAGTACTTC

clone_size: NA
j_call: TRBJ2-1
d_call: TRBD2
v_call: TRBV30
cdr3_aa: CAWSYGTSPDEQFF
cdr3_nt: TGTGCCTGGAGTTACGGGACTAGCCCGGATGAGCAGTTCTTC

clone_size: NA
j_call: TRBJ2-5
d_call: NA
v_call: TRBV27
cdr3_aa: CASSPGELVWETQYF
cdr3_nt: TGTGCCAGCAGTCCGGGGGAATTGGTCTGGGAGACCCAGTACTTC

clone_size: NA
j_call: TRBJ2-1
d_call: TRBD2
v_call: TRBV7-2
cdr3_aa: CASSSGAGTYNEQFF
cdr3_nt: TGTGCCAGCAGCAGCGGGGCCGGCACCTACAATGAGCAGTTCTTC

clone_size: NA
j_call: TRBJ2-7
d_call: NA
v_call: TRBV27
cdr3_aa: CASSHTASYEQYF
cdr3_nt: TGTGCCAGCAGTCATACAGCATCCTACGAGCAGTACTTC

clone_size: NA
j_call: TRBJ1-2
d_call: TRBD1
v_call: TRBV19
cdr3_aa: CASSIDGTGFVAGYTF
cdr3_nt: TGTGCCAGTAGTATCGACGGGACAGGGTTTGTCGCTGGCTACACCTTC

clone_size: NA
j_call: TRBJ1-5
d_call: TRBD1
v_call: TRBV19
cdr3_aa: CASSIGQGSNQPQHF
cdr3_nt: TGTGCCAGTAGTATAGGACAGGGAAGCAATCAGCCCCAGCATTTT

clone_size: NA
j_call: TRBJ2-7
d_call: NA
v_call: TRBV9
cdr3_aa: CASSVDVGLSYEQYF
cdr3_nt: TGTGCCAGCAGCGTAGACGTAGGACTTTCCTACGAGCAGTACTTC

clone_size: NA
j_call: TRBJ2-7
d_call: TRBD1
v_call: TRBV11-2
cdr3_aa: CASRTWDRQPYEQYF
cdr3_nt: TGTGCCAGCAGGACCTGGGACAGGCAGCCCTACGAGCAGTACTTC

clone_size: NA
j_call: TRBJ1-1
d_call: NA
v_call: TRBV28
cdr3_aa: CASTPGLYRTEAFF
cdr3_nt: TGTGCCAGCACCCCAGGGTTATACCGCACTGAAGCTTTCTTT

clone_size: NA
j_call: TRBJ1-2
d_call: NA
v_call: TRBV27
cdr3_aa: CASSLEGGTYGYTF
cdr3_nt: TGTGCCAGCAGTTTAGAGGGAGGCACTTATGGCTACACCTTC

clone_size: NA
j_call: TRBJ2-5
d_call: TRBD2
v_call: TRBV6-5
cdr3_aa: CASSYTPGGSQETQYF
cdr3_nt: TGTGCCAGCAGTTACACCCCGGGAGGTTCCCAAGAGACCCAGTACTTC

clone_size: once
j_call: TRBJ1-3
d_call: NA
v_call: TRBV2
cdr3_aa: CASSVTGTRAGNTIYF
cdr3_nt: TGTGCCAGCAGTGTCACAGGGACGAGAGCGGGAAACACCATATATTTT

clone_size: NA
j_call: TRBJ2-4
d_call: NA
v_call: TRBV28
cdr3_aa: CASSLRLAKNIQYF
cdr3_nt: TGTGCCAGCAGTTTAAGGCTAGCCAAAAACATTCAGTACTTC

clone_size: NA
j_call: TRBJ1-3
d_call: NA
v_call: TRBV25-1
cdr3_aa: CASSVQDSGNTIYF
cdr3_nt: TGTGCCAGCAGTGTGCAGGACTCTGGAAACACCATATATTTT

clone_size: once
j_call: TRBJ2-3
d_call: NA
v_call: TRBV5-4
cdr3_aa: CASSLLDTQYF
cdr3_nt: TGTGCCAGCAGCTTGCTTGATACGCAGTATTTT

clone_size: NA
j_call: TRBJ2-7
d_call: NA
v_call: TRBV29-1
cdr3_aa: CSVEIDSFSYEQYF
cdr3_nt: TGCAGCGTTGAAATCGACAGCTTCTCCTACGAGCAGTACTTC

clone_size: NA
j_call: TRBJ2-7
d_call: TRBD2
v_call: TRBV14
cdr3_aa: CASSQYLAGGPFYEQYF
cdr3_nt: TGTGCCAGCAGCCAATATTTAGCGGGAGGGCCGTTCTACGAGCAGTACTTC

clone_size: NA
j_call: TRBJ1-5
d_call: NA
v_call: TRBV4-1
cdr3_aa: CASSQDLAGTQPQHF
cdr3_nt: TGCGCCAGCAGCCAAGACCTGGCAGGGACGCAGCCCCAGCATTTT

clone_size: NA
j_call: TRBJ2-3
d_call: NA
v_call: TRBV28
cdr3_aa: CASSLGEDPDTQYF
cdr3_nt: TGTGCCAGCAGTCTCGGGGAGGATCCAGATACGCAGTATTTT

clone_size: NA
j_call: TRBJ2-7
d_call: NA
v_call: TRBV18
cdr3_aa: CASSPGSSYEQYF
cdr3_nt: TGTGCCAGCTCACCAGGGAGCTCCTACGAGCAGTACTTC

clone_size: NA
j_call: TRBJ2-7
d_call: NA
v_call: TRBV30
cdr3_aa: CAWSGRTAAHYEQYF
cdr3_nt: TGTGCCTGGAGTGGGCGGACAGCGGCCCACTACGAGCAGTACTTC

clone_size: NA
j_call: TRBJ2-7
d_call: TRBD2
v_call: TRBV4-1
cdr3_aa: CASSQEESSGSYEQYF
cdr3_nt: TGCGCCAGCAGCCAAGAGGAATCTAGCGGCTCCTACGAGCAGTACTTC

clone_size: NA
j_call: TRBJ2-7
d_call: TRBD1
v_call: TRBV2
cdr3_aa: CAIRDSYEQYF
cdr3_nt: TGTGCCATCCGGGACAGTTACGAGCAGTACTTC

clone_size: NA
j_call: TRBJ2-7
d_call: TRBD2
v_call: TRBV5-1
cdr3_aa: CASSPGLAGAYEQYF
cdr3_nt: TGCGCCAGCAGCCCGGGACTAGCGGGAGCCTACGAGCAGTACTTC

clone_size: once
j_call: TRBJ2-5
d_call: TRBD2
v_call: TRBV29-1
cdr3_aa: CSVVLAGREETQYF
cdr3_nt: TGCAGCGTCGTACTAGCGGGAAGGGAGGAGACCCAGTACTTC

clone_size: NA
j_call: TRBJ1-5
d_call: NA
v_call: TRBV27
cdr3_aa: CASSLVLHSNQPQHF
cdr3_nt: TGTGCCAGCAGTTTAGTCCTCCATAGCAATCAGCCCCAGCATTTT